Each of the 27 T cell receptor beta chains below was sequenced from the same sample in a study of human T cells and chemical hapten exposure. Time point denoted: patch test 2, 6 weeks after DPC sensitization. Treatment given: therapeutic diphenylcyclopropenone sensitization with weekly scalp DPC. TCRdb reprocessed the RACE reads via MiXCR and lists one record per CDR3 protein. This sample has about 94,000 distinct CDR3 sequences, with approximately 9.3% found just once. Sequencing was performed on whole blood, taken in connection with sensitization to the hapten diphenylcyclopropenone (DPC). These receptors came from a woman between 35 and 50 years old with alopecia areata. Some clones in this sample may be carry-over from other donors' samples.

The table lists this clonotype with a few counts. One end of the junction fails to match germline, which may point to a read error. The rearrangement links TRBV29-1 to TRBJ1-2; 9 positions agree with TRBD1. The CDR3 runs 10 residues. Germline loops: CDR1 SQVTM, CDR2 ANQGSEA. The CDR3: CSVGPPGQGF. CDR3 sequence (DNA): TGCAGCGTTGGCCCACCGGGACAGGGTTTC. The variable domain in full, completed from reference TRBV29-1 and TRBJ1-2, reads SAVISQKPSRDICQRGTSLTIQCQVDSQVTMMFWYRQQPGQSLTLIATANQGSEATYESGFVIDKFPISRPNLTFSTLTVSNMSPEDSSIYLCSVGPPGQGFGSGTRLTVV.

This clonotype has a count of ten or more. The chain couples TRBV28 to TRBJ1-6; TRBD1 agrees at 9 bases. Trimming cost V 4 bases and J 10 bases; bases outside gene matches: 8. From germline, CDR1 is MDHEN and CDR2 SYDVKM. The CDR3 length is 15 residues. CDR3 amino acids: CASSSPGQGESPLHF. Here the CDR3 DNA reads TGTGCCAGCAGTTCGCCGGGACAGGGAGAATCACCCCTCCACTTT. Drawing the rest from reference TRBV28 and TRBJ1-6, the complete variable domain is DVKVTQSSRYLVKRTGEKVFLECVQDMDHENMFWYRQDPGLGLRLIYFSYDVKMKEKGDIPEGYSVSREKKERFSLILESASTNQTSMYLCASSSPGQGESPLHFGNGTRLTVT.

The chain couples TRBV4-2 to TRBJ2-1; 10 bases line up with TRBD1. V trimming: 4 bases; J trimming: 4 bases; junction bases outside the gene matches: 7. CDR3 length equals 16 residues. Germline assignment: CDR1 LGHNA and CDR2 YNFKEQ. The CDR3 protein is CASSPGGGQGYNEQFF. The CDR3 coding sequence is TGTGCCAGCAGCCCAGGAGGGGGACAGGGGTACAATGAGCAGTTCTTC.

This clonotype has a handful of counts. V usage is TRBV20-1 and J usage is TRBJ1-5; the D is unclear. This CDR3 region has 17 residues. Germline CDR1 is DFQATT and CDR2 is SNEGSKA (reference sequence). Trimming removed 4 bases at V and 0 bases at J, with 19 bases between. The CDR3, as DNA: TGCAGTGCTACCAAATCAAGGGAAACCTATAGCAATCAGCCCCAGCATTTT. Its protein is CSATKSRETYSNQPQHF.

Many counts were recorded for this clonotype. The chain carries TRBV6-5 and TRBJ2-7; TRBD2 matches 7 bases. The CDR3 totals 15 residues. V lost 2 bases to trimming and J lost 5 bases; unmatched junction nucleotides: 9. The V gene's germline CDR1 is MNHEY and CDR2 SVGAGI. This chain's CDR3 is CASSYPAGEVHEQYF. As DNA, the CDR3 is TGTGCCAGCAGTTACCCCGCGGGAGAGGTACACGAGCAGTACTTC.

This clonotype is categorized as medium-sized. This chain connects TRBV9 to TRBJ2-7, with D tentatively TRBD1 (5 bases). The V end lost 4 bases, the J end lost 5 bases, and 10 bases lay between the germline ends. The CDR3 has 12 amino acids. Per the germline V gene, CDR1 is SGDLS and CDR2 is YYNGEE. The CDR3 here is CASSLLGDEQYF. The CDR3, as DNA: TGTGCCAGCAGCCTCCTAGGGGACGAGCAGTACTTC. Supplemented by reference TRBV9 and TRBJ2-7, the full variable domain reads DSGVTQTPKHLITATGQRVTLRCSPRSGDLSVYWYQQSLDQGLQFLIQYYNGEERAKGNILERFSAQQFPDLHSELNLSSLELGDSALYFCASSLLGDEQYFGPGTRLTVT.

At least ten counts were recorded for this clonotype. This chain connects TRBV12-3 or TRBV12-4 to TRBJ2-5; TRBD2 matches at 8 bases. With V trimmed by 2 bases and J by 4 bases, 0 bases remained unmatched. The CDR3 consists of 13 residues. The CDR3 sequence is CASSLLAGETQYF. The CDR3 nucleotides are TGTGCCAGCAGTTTACTAGCGGGAGAGACCCAGTACTTC.

This clonotype was observed many times. V gene TRBV12-3 or TRBV12-4 combines with J gene TRBJ1-2; no firm D call. The CDR3 runs 12 residues. V dropped 6 bases and J dropped 8 bases, with 13 bases sitting between them. CDR3 in DNA: TGTGCCAGCAGCCCCCTCCCGGGGGGCTACACCTTC. This gives the protein CASSPLPGGYTF.

This clonotype was detected only a few times. The chain uses TRBV20-1 and TRBJ2-3, with 9 bases matching TRBD1. Germline assignment: CDR1 DFQATT and CDR2 SNEGSKA (reference sequence). The V segment lost 8 bases and the J segment 5 bases; nucleotides outside the gene matches: 8. CDR3 size: 13 residues. The CDR3 region has the DNA TGCAGTACGGGACAGGGTGGGAGAGATACGCAGTATTTT. It translates to CSTGQGGRDTQYF.

The chain carries TRBV10-3 and TRBJ2-7; a possible D gene is TRBD1 (6 bases). From germline, CDR1 is ENHRY and CDR2 SYGVKD. The length of the CDR3 is 13 residues. V dropped 6 bases and J dropped 3 bases, with 12 bases sitting between them. The CDR3 region has the DNA TGTGCCATCAGCCTCCAGGGGTACTACGAGCAGTACTTC. Its translation: CAISLQGYYEQYF.

This clonotype was seen only a few times. The chain combines TRBV29-1 with TRBJ1-2, with TRBD1 matching 7 bases. Germline V gene lookup returns CDR1 SQVTM and CDR2 ANQGSEA. The CDR3 totals 13 residues. The junction had 6 bases not matched to a gene; V was cut back by 2 bases and J by 6 bases. The CDR3: CSVETGEVNGYTF. CDR3 nucleotides: TGCAGCGTTGAAACAGGGGAAGTGAATGGCTACACCTTC.

This clonotype was counted ten times or more. The chain has TRBV6-2 or TRBV6-3 and TRBJ2-7; tentative D call: TRBD1 (6 bases). The CDR3 totals 16 residues. CDR1 is MNHEY and CDR2 is SVGEGT in the germline V gene. V was cut by 6 bases and J by 4 bases, with 22 bases left in between. CDR3 loop: CASSPTLRQAGYEQYF. The CDR3 nucleotides read TGTGCCAGCAGCCCGACCTTACGACAGGCAGGATACGAGCAGTACTTC.

This clonotype was seen ten or more times. The rearrangement uses TRBV3-1 and TRBJ2-7; D possibly corresponds to TRBD2 (7 bases). This CDR3 is built from 14 residues. V lost 3 bases to trimming and J lost 2 bases, with 11 bases between them. The germline V gene encodes CDR1 LGHDT and CDR2 YNNKEL (reference sequence). CDR3 sequence reads: CASSHGGGPYEQYF. CDR3 nucleotide sequence: TGTGCCAGCAGCCACGGCGGGGGCCCCTACGAGCAGTACTTC.

The chain links TRBV3-2 to TRBJ1-4. TRBV3-2 is a pseudogene segment. This CDR3 comprises 16 residues. CDR3 region: CASSQALMVTNEKLFF. The DNA for the CDR3 is TGTGCCAGCAGCCAGGCCTTGATGGTAACTAATGAAAAACTGTTTTTT.

This clonotype was observed a handful of times. CDR3 amino acids: CASSVTGGGSGANVLTF. The CDR3 DNA reads as TGTGCCAGCAGCGTAACAGGGGGAGGCTCTGGGGCCAACGTCCTGACTTTC. The V and J genes are TRBV7-9 and TRBJ2-6; 8 bases are a match to TRBD1. J was trimmed by 0 bases and V by 5 bases; bases with no gene match: 6. Germline V gene lookup returns CDR1 SEHNR and CDR2 FQNEAQ (reference sequence). The CDR3 loop spans 17 amino acids.

This clonotype has at least ten counts. The rearrangement uses TRBV7-3 and TRBJ2-1; 11 bases map to TRBD1. Germline CDR1 reads SGHTA; CDR2 reads FQGTGA. V lost 5 bases, J lost 7 bases, and 4 bases stayed unmatched. CDR3 length equals 14 residues. The CDR3 nucleotides read TGTGCCAGCAGCCGGGACAGGGGGAGAAATGAGCAGTTCTTC. It yields the protein CASSRDRGRNEQFF.

At least ten counts were recorded for this clonotype. This CDR3 is CASSPAARKSDTQYF. CDR3 nucleotide sequence: TGCGCCAGCAGCCCCGCCGCCCGGAAATCAGATACGCAGTATTTT. The V call is TRBV5-1, the J call TRBJ2-3; D gene uncertain. The CDR3 consists of 15 residues. Trimming stripped 4 bases from V and 4 bases from J, with 16 bases between. From germline, CDR1 is SGHRS and CDR2 YFSETQ.

This clonotype was counted ten times or more. The V and J genes are TRBV19 and TRBJ2-1, with 7 bases aligning to TRBD1. This CDR3 spans 15 amino acids. Germline loops: CDR1 LNHDA, CDR2 SQIVND (reference sequence). Trimming at V came to 6 bases and at J to 2 bases, leaving 7 bases not matched to a gene. The CDR3 region has the DNA TGTGCCAGTAGCCTAGAGGGACAGACCTACAATGAGCAGTTCTTC. Translation gives CASSLEGQTYNEQFF.

CDR3 sequence reads: CASLGDSYTGELFF. CDR3 DNA: TGTGCCTCCTTGGGGGACAGTTACACCGGGGAGCTGTTTTTT. V is TRBV10-3 and J is TRBJ2-2, with 7 bases fitting TRBD1. Germline V gene data show CDR1 as ENHRY and CDR2 as SYGVKD. The CDR3 has 14 residues. J gave up 3 bases and V 11 bases, and 9 bases lay outside the gene matches.

In this sample, this clonotype turned up a few times. Relative to the germline gene, one junction end is altered; a read error may explain this. The chain is built from TRBV7-9 and TRBJ1-4; D may be TRBD1 (6 bases). Germline-derived CDR1 and CDR2 are SEHNR and FQNEAQ (reference sequence). This CDR3 spans 15 amino acids. In nucleotides, the CDR3 is TGTTCCAGCAGCTTAGGGGGAGCAACTAATGAAAAACTGTTTTTT. As protein: CSSSLGGATNEKLFF.

This clonotype was counted only a few times. This rearrangement joins TRBV3-1 to TRBJ1-1; no firm D call. Trimming pared 1 base from V and 5 bases from J, leaving 14 bases between. The CDR3 loop spans 15 amino acids. Germline loops: CDR1 LGHDT, CDR2 YNNKEL (reference sequence). The CDR3 region is CASSQVGPGVTEAFF. Here the CDR3 DNA reads TGTGCCAGCAGCCAAGTAGGACCGGGAGTAACTGAAGCTTTCTTT. The full variable domain, its missing parts supplied by reference TRBV3-1 and TRBJ1-1, is DTAVSQTPKYLVTQMGNDKSIKCEQNLGHDTMYWYKQDSKKFLKIMFSYNNKELIINETVPNRFSPKSPDKAHLNLHINSLELGDSAVYFCASSQVGPGVTEAFFGQGTRLTVV.

This clonotype was recorded many times. The chain employs TRBV3-1 and TRBJ1-5; D remains unclear. CDR3 length: 16 amino acids. Trimming removed 2 bases at V and 1 base at J, with 12 bases between. Germline V gives CDR1 LGHDT, CDR2 YNNKEL (reference sequence). CDR3 nucleotide sequence: TGTGCCAGCAGCCAATCGCCCCCTGGGAGCAATCAGCCCCAGCATTTT. This sequence encodes CASSQSPPGSNQPQHF.

V usage is TRBV10-3 and J usage is TRBJ1-4; a possible D gene is TRBD1 (5 bases). Germline-derived CDR1 and CDR2 are ENHRY and SYGVKD. The CDR3 has 13 residues. Trimming removed 6 bases at V and 10 bases at J, with 15 bases between. The CDR3: CAISRGDSGKLFF. CDR3 DNA: TGTGCCATCAGCCGGGGGGACTCCGGAAAACTGTTTTTT.

The V and J genes are TRBV11-2 and TRBJ2-7; 11 bases align to TRBD1. The length of the CDR3 is 14 residues. With 5 bases clipped from V and 5 bases from J, the junction kept 5 bases outside the gene matches. Germline V gene sequence: CDR1 SGHAT, CDR2 FQNNGV. The CDR3 bases are TGTGCCAGCAGCCCCATGGACAGGGGGCACGAGCAGTACTTC. It yields the protein CASSPMDRGHEQYF.

This clonotype was detected a few times. V is TRBV6-2 or TRBV6-3 and J is TRBJ1-1; D possibly corresponds to TRBD1 (6 bases). The CDR3 is 12 amino acids. The V end was cut by 6 bases, the J end by 4 bases, with 9 bases between. Germline CDR1 and CDR2: MNHEY and SVGEGT. DNA of the CDR3: TGTGCCAGCAGCGTCAGGGGCACTGAAGCTTTCTTT. This sequence encodes CASSVRGTEAFF.

This clonotype came up a few times. The chain is built from TRBV3-1 and TRBJ2-3; the match to TRBD2 covers 8 bases. The CDR3 consists of 18 residues. With 6 bases clipped from V and 2 bases from J, the junction kept 16 bases outside the gene matches. The germline CDR1 and CDR2 sequences are LGHDT and YNNKEL (reference sequence). CDR3 residues: CASSQTSGGKAHTDTQYF. In DNA, the CDR3 is TGTGCCAGCAGTCAGACCAGCGGGGGCAAGGCCCACACAGATACGCAGTATTTT.

This clonotype was seen at least ten times. The chain joins TRBV7-9 to TRBJ2-2; 8 nucleotides align to TRBD2. The ends lost 5 bases at V and 4 bases at J; junction bases unmatched: 6. The germline CDR1 and CDR2 sequences are SEHNR and FQNEAQ (reference sequence). This CDR3 is built from 15 residues. CDR3 sequence: CASSPSGRGTGELFF. In nucleotides, the CDR3 is TGTGCCAGCAGCCCAAGCGGGAGAGGCACCGGGGAGCTGTTTTTT. The full variable domain, with the rest looked up from reference TRBV7-9 and TRBJ2-2, is DTGVSQNPRHKITKRGQNVTFRCDPISEHNRLYWYRQTLGQGPEFLTYFQNEAQLEKSRLLSDRFSAERPKGSFSTLEIQRTEQGDSAMYLCASSPSGRGTGELFFGEGSRLTVL.